This TCR beta chain was sequenced in a study of blood T cell repertoires in COVID-19. Turning to the study itself: T cells, B-cell-depleted T cells, or PBMCs supplied cDNA or gDNA.

CDR3 length: 15 residues. CDR1 is LGHDT, CDR2 YNNKEL, per germline (reference sequence). Trimming shortened V by 4 bases and J by 9 bases, and 16 bases separated the two germline ends. In the study's own analysis: Counts of nucleated cells, estimated from reference gene primer amplification, were obtained. Repertoires were generated with immunoSEQ multiplex PCR, while TCRdb's copy carries only in-frame clones and drops some. The D gene and trimming were derived from the DNA, and the V and J assignments and clone size from that table. Of about 330,000 clones listed, about 92% are singletons. Adults between about 18 and 89 years of age took part from under 25 US areas.

The source of this sequence is a woman aged 30 to 39 who had recovered from COVID-19. This chain connects TRBV3-1 (or the pseudogene TRBV3-2) to TRBJ1-6, with D unresolved. Sequencing was performed on PBMCs or T cells enriched from blood (not recorded which). CDR3 bases: TGTGCCAGCAGCCTCGGGGAGGGTACCGGTTCACCCCTCCACTTT. Amino acid sequence: CASSLGEGTGSPLHF.